The 2 T cell receptor beta chains below come from one sample, sequenced in a study of cytomegalovirus exposure and HLA in healthy donors. Primers included in the PCR were 60 Vbeta and 13 Jbeta primers. The data were produced by immunoSEQ multiplex PCR, yet TCRdb's version contains in-frame clones alone and is incomplete. This table has roughly 120,000 clones, 75% to 80% appearing once. Input material: PBMCs. All receptors come from a man aged 40-50 years in good health and CMV-seronegative.

The chain uses TRBV27 and TRBJ2-3; D is undetermined. V gave up 4 bases and J gave up 6 bases, with 11 bases separating them. The CDR3 runs to 13 residues. Germline CDR1 MNHEY, CDR2 SMNVEV (reference sequence). CDR3 region: CASSYLETDTQYF. The DNA for the CDR3 is TGTGCCAGCAGTTATTTGGAGACCGATACGCAGTATTTT.

This clone was counted a single time. V gene TRBV5-6 combines with J gene TRBJ1-2; possibly TRBD1 for D (6 bases). Trimming pared 4 bases from V and 4 bases from J, leaving 17 bases between. The CDR3 length is 15 residues. Germline loops: CDR1 SGHDT, CDR2 YYEEEE. The CDR3 protein is CASSGTGFGAYGYTF. CDR3 coding DNA: TGTGCCAGCAGCGGAACAGGGTTTGGTGCCTATGGCTACACCTTC. Full variable domain (remainder filled in from reference TRBV5-6 and TRBJ1-2): DAGVTQSPTHLIKTRGQQVTLRCSPKSGHDTVSWYQQALGQGPQFIFQYYEEEERQRGNFPDRFSGHQFPNYSSELNVNALLLGDSALYLCASSGTGFGAYGYTFGSGTRLTVV.